The next 22 T cell receptor beta chains were all read from a single sample in a study of PD-1 blockade in classical Hodgkin lymphoma. The time point: newly diagnosed, previously untreated cHL patient sample. TCRdb keeps only in-frame clones here, not all; method: immunoSEQ multiplex PCR. Among 15,000 to 20,000 clones listed, about nine tenths were seen once. Sequencing was done on a sample of peripheral blood mononuclear cells (PBMCs). These receptors all stem from a human donor with classical Hodgkin lymphoma.

V usage is TRBV7-6 and J usage is TRBJ1-1; D is uncertain. The CDR3 totals 14 residues. CDR1 and CDR2 from the germline V gene are SGHVS and FNYEAQ. Trimming removed 1 base at V and 1 base at J, with 7 bases between. CDR3 protein: CASSLGVGNTEAFF. The CDR3 nucleotides read TGTGCCAGCAGCTTAGGAGTCGGGAACACTGAAGCTTTCTTT.

The sample holds a few counts of this clone. The CDR3 here is CASSLGFEQYF. The DNA for the CDR3 is TGTGCCAGCAGCTTGGGCTTCGAGCAGTACTTC. The chain recombines TRBV5-8 with TRBJ2-7; D is unclear. Trimming shortened V by 0 bases and J by 6 bases, and 4 bases separated the two germline ends. Germline CDR1 and CDR2: SGHTS and YDEGEE. The length of the CDR3 is 11 residues.

V gene TRBV29-1 combines with J gene TRBJ1-2; possibly TRBD1 for D (5 bases). The CDR3 covers 11 residues. CDR1 and CDR2 (germline): SQVTM, ANQGSEA. The V end lost 3 bases, the J end lost 7 bases, and 9 bases lay between the germline ends. The CDR3 loop is CSVERGSGYTF. In DNA, the CDR3 is TGCAGCGTTGAGCGGGGGAGTGGCTACACCTTC.

The chain uses TRBV7-2 and TRBJ1-3, with D perhaps matching TRBD1 (5 bases). Trimming removed 4 bases from V and 0 bases from J, with 16 bases in between. CDR1 is SGHTA and CDR2 is FQGNSA in the germline V gene. There are 17 residues in the CDR3. CDR3 coding DNA: TGTGCCAGCAGCTCCCGGCGGGGCCTTGACTCTGGAAACACCATATATTTT. This gives the protein CASSSRRGLDSGNTIYF.

The rearrangement uses TRBV6-1 and TRBJ1-5, with no clear D. The length of the CDR3 is 15 residues. Trimming left V 2 bases short and J 3 bases short, with 11 bases between. Germline CDR1 reads MNHNS; CDR2 reads SASEGT. The chain's CDR3 is CASSENSGFNQPQHF. The CDR3 coding sequence is TGTGCCAGCAGTGAAAATTCCGGGTTCAATCAGCCCCAGCATTTT.

This chain joins TRBV7-3 and TRBJ1-2; a weak D match, TRBD1 (5 bases). Trimming shortened V by 5 bases and J by 4 bases, and 17 bases separated the two germline ends. Germline CDR1 is SGHTA and CDR2 is FQGTGA. The CDR3 has 15 residues. The CDR3 loop is CASSHREGRVYGYTF. The CDR3 DNA is TGTGCCAGCAGCCACCGGGAGGGGAGGGTCTATGGCTACACCTTC.

CDR3 nucleotides: TGTGCCAGTAGTTTGGGACTGAACACTGAAGCTTTCTTT. Its protein is CASSLGLNTEAFF. The rearrangement links TRBV19 to TRBJ1-1; a weak D match, TRBD1 (5 bases). The CDR3 is 13 amino acids. CDR1 and CDR2 from the germline V gene are LNHDA and SQIVND (reference sequence). Trimming stripped 5 bases from V and 0 bases from J, with 7 bases between.

The CDR3 loop reads CASSLSASNYGYTF. In nucleotides, the CDR3 is TGCGCCAGCAGCTTGTCGGCCAGTAACTATGGCTACACCTTC. This chain joins TRBV5-1 and TRBJ1-2; D remains unclear. V was cut by 1 base and J by 1 base, with 8 bases left in between. Germline V lookup: CDR1 SGHRS, CDR2 YFSETQ. The CDR3 loop spans 14 amino acids.

V is TRBV11-2 and J is TRBJ2-7; D gene unclear. Trimming took off 1 base at V and 7 bases at J, with 5 bases between the two ends. The CDR3 is 11 amino acids. Germline V lookup: CDR1 SGHAT, CDR2 FQNNGV. As DNA, the CDR3 is TGTGCCAGCAGCTTAGGGGTAGAGCAGTACTTC. The encoded protein is CASSLGVEQYF. The full variable domain, completed using reference TRBV11-2 and TRBJ2-7, is EAGVAQSPRYKIIEKRQSVAFWCNPISGHATLYWYQQILGQGPKLLIQFQNNGVVDDSQLPKDRFSAERLKGVDSTLKIQPAKLEDSAVYLCASSLGVEQYFGPGTRLTVT.

The V and J genes are TRBV30 and TRBJ1-2; maybe TRBD1 (5 bases). CDR3 length: 12 residues. V lost 4 bases, J lost 8 bases, and 14 bases lay in between. The germline gives CDR1 GTSNPN, CDR2 SVGIG (reference sequence). The CDR3 bases are TGTGCCTGGAATCCCGGACGGGGCGGCTACACCTTC. Amino acids: CAWNPGRGGYTF. Combining the CDR3 with reference TRBV30 and TRBJ1-2 gives the whole variable domain SQTIHQWPATLVQPVGSPLSLECTVEGTSNPNLYWYRQAAGRGLQLLFYSVGIGQISSEVPQNLSASRPQDRQFILSSKKLLLSDSGFYLCAWNPGRGGYTFGSGTRLTVV.

The chain has TRBV28 and TRBJ1-2, with 9 bases fitting TRBD1. CDR3 size: 16 residues. Germline CDR1 is MDHEN and CDR2 is SYDVKM. Trimming took 4 bases from V and 5 from J; bases not matched to a gene: 11. The CDR3 sequence: CASSSLLRTGDYGYTF. The CDR3 bases are TGTGCCAGCAGTTCATTGCTAAGGACAGGGGATTATGGCTACACCTTC.

The CDR3 here is CAWTESNYGYTF. CDR3 bases: TGTGCCTGGACAGAGTCTAACTATGGCTACACCTTC. The genes are TRBV30 and TRBJ1-2, with no clear D. The V end was cut by 4 bases, the J end by 0 bases, with 6 bases between. The CDR3 is 12 amino acids. CDR1 is GTSNPN, CDR2 SVGIG, per germline (reference sequence).

The gene calls are TRBV28 and TRBJ2-1; 7 nucleotides line up with TRBD2. CDR3 length: 18 amino acids. In germline, CDR1 is MDHEN, CDR2 SYDVKM. V was clipped by 7 bases and J by 0 bases; unmatched bases: 15. CDR3 sequence reads: CASTPVIARGSSYNEQFF. The CDR3 region has the DNA TGTGCCAGCACCCCAGTAATCGCTCGCGGGAGCTCCTACAATGAGCAGTTCTTC.

The chain has TRBV5-1 and TRBJ1-1, with a possible D match to TRBD1 (5 bases). Trimming took off 0 bases at V and 5 bases at J, with 11 bases between the two ends. This CDR3 has 14 residues. In germline, CDR1 is SGHRS, CDR2 YFSETQ. CDR3 protein: CASSLGGTSTEAFF. Written as DNA, the CDR3 is TGCGCCAGCAGCTTGGGGGGGACGAGTACTGAAGCTTTCTTT.

This chain links TRBV19 with TRBJ1-1; a weak D match, TRBD1 (6 bases). CDR3 length: 12 residues. The germline V gene encodes CDR1 LNHDA and CDR2 SQIVND (reference sequence). V lost 6 bases and J 7 bases, leaving 12 bases between the germline ends. The chain's CDR3 is CASRGQLHEAFF. The CDR3, as DNA: TGTGCCAGTAGAGGACAGTTGCATGAAGCTTTCTTT.

The V gene is TRBV5-5, the J gene TRBJ2-6; D is undetermined. The CDR3 contains 14 residues. Germline loops: CDR1 SGHKS, CDR2 YYEKEE (reference sequence). With 5 bases removed from V and 0 bases from J, the gap between germline ends came to 6 bases. The CDR3 region has the DNA TGTGCCAGCAGTCCGGGCTCTGGGGCCAACGTCCTGACTTTC. The encoded protein is CASSPGSGANVLTF.

The J gene is TRBJ1-1, the V gene TRBV18; D may be TRBD1 (5 bases). CDR1 is KGHSH, CDR2 LQKENI, per germline. CDR3 length equals 14 residues. The ends were cut back, 3 bases at V and 4 bases at J, with 12 bases in the middle. The chain's CDR3 is CASSPAGTLTEAFF. In DNA, the CDR3 is TGTGCCAGCTCACCGGCTGGGACCCTCACTGAAGCTTTCTTT.

The V gene is TRBV9, the J gene TRBJ2-3; 8 nucleotides align to TRBD1. Per germline, CDR1 SGDLS and CDR2 YYNGEE. The CDR3 is made up of 16 amino acids. J gave up 4 bases and V 0 bases, and 7 bases lay outside the gene matches. CDR3 loop: CASSVAGRGLADTQYF. DNA of the CDR3: TGTGCCAGCAGCGTAGCCGGCAGGGGGCTTGCAGATACGCAGTATTTT.

The rearrangement joins TRBV6-4 to TRBJ2-3; 10 nucleotides agree with TRBD2. In germline, CDR1 is MRHNA, CDR2 SNTAGT. There are 16 residues in the CDR3. Unmatched junction bases numbered 4, after V lost 4 bases and J lost 0 bases. Written as DNA, the CDR3 is TGTGCCAGCAGTGCTAGCGGGAGTCCTAGCACAGATACGCAGTATTTT. Amino acid sequence: CASSASGSPSTDTQYF.

The chain links TRBV7-9 to TRBJ2-4; perhaps TRBD1 as D (5 bases). Germline V gene data show CDR1 as SEHNR and CDR2 as FQNEAQ (reference sequence). This CDR3 contains 16 residues. Deletions cut 2 bases from V and 6 bases from J, with 17 bases between. CDR3 sequence reads: CASSLSQGLTRNIQYF. The DNA for the CDR3 is TGTGCCAGCAGCTTATCGCAGGGCCTCACCAGAAACATTCAGTACTTC.

The chain couples TRBV27 to TRBJ2-7; maybe TRBD1 (7 bases). Germline CDR1 is MNHEY and CDR2 is SMNVEV (reference sequence). V lost 3 bases and J lost 0, with 12 bases in between. The CDR3 is made up of 15 amino acids. The CDR3 DNA follows: TGTGCCAGCAGTTTTCGGAGGGGGCCCTCCTACGAGCAGTACTTC. This translates into CASSFRRGPSYEQYF.

This clone has only a few counts. The chain couples TRBV27 to TRBJ2-5; D is tentatively TRBD1 or TRBD2 (7 bases each). CDR1 and CDR2 (germline): MNHEY, SMNVEV (reference sequence). This CDR3 contains 16 residues. The V end lost 6 bases, the J end lost 1 base, and 18 bases lay between the germline ends. The DNA for the CDR3 is TGTGCCAGCAGACCCAACAGGGGCGGGAGCCAAGAGACCCAGTACTTC. It encodes CASRPNRGGSQETQYF.